This TCR beta chain stems from a study of cytomegalovirus exposure and HLA in healthy donors. The junction had 4 bases not matched to a gene; V was cut back by 5 bases and J by 0 bases. The germline gives CDR1 SEHNR, CDR2 FQNEAQ (reference sequence). CDR3 length: 15 residues. The PCR was carried out with 60 Vbeta primers and 13 Jbeta primers. Profiled with immunoSEQ multiplex PCR; TCRdb holds only in-frame clones, not every one. Of about 36,000 clones in the sample, over 60% were seen once. In the case of this clone: Its antigen is as yet unknown.

Overall study findings and caveats: Later examination showed HLA-associated TCR beta chains had greater clonal expansion than equally common others. Some V segments, including TRBV6-2 and TRBV6-3, were excluded as indistinguishable. Sequence variants that were highly shared formed a cluster that was likely a sequencing artifact. Most CMV-associated TCR beta chains were later found to appear HLA-restricted.

The sequence was obtained from a man aged 25-45 years in good health and CMV-seronegative. The sample taken for sequencing was PBMCs. The chain employs TRBV7-9 and TRBJ1-3, with 7 bases fitting TRBD1. This CDR3 reads CASSATGFSGNTIYF. CDR3 DNA sequence: TGTGCCAGCAGCGCGACAGGGTTCTCTGGAAACACCATATATTTT.